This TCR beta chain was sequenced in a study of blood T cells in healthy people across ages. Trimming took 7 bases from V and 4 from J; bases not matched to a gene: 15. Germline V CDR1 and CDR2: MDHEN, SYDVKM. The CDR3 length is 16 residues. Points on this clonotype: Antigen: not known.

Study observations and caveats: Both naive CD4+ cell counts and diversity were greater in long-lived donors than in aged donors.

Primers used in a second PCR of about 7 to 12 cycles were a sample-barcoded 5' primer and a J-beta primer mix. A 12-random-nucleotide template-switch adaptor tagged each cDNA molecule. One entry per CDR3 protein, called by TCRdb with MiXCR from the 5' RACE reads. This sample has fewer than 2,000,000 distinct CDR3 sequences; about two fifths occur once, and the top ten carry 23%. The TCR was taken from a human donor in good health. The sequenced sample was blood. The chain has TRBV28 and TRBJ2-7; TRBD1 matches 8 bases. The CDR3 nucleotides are TGTGCCAGCACCCATCTACCGGGACAGGCCGAATACGAGCAGTACTTC. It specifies CASTHLPGQAEYEQYF.